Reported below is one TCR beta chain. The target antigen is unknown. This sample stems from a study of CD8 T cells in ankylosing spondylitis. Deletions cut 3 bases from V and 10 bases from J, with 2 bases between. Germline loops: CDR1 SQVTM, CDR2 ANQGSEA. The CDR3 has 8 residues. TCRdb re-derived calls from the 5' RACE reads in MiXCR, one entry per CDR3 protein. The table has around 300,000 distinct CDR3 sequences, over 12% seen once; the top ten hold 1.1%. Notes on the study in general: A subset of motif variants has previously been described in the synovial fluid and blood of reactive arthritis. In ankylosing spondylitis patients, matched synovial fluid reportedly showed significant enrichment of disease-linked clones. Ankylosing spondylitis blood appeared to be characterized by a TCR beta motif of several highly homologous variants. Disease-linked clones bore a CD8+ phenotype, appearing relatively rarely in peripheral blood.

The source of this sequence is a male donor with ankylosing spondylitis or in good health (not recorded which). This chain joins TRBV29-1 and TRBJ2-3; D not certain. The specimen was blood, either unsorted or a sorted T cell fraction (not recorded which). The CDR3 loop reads CSVEAQYF. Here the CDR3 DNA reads TGCAGCGTTGAGGCGCAGTATTTT.